The T cell receptor (beta chain) under discussion was sequenced for a study of T cells in Graves' hyperthyroidism and ophthalmopathy. Study observations and caveats: Most thyroid clonotypes with frequency above 0.001 were detected in blood. From stable hyperthyroidism, ophthalmopathy was separated by a 13 V-J model.

Germline V gives CDR1 SGHKS, CDR2 YYEKEE (reference sequence). This CDR3 spans 15 amino acids. Amplified TCR beta CDR3 regions derived from RNA transcripts. During a first-round RT-PCR of the TCR CDR3, the HTBI primer set was used. TCRdb redid the calling of the multiplex PCR reads with MiXCR, one entry per CDR3 protein. The sample shows fewer than 800,000 distinct CDR3 sequences, around 17% of them seen only once. This clonotype was seen ten or more times. Antigen unknown. The junction departs from the called germline gene at one end, perhaps through a read error. The sequence was collected from a man between 18 and 29 years old with Graves' hyperthyroidism. The V call is TRBV5-5, the J call TRBJ1-1; 7 positions match TRBD1. The sample consisted of blood. The CDR3 here is CAGSLYRGRATEAFF. In nucleotides, the CDR3 is TGTGCCGGCAGCTTGTACAGGGGCAGGGCCACTGAAGCTTTCTTT.